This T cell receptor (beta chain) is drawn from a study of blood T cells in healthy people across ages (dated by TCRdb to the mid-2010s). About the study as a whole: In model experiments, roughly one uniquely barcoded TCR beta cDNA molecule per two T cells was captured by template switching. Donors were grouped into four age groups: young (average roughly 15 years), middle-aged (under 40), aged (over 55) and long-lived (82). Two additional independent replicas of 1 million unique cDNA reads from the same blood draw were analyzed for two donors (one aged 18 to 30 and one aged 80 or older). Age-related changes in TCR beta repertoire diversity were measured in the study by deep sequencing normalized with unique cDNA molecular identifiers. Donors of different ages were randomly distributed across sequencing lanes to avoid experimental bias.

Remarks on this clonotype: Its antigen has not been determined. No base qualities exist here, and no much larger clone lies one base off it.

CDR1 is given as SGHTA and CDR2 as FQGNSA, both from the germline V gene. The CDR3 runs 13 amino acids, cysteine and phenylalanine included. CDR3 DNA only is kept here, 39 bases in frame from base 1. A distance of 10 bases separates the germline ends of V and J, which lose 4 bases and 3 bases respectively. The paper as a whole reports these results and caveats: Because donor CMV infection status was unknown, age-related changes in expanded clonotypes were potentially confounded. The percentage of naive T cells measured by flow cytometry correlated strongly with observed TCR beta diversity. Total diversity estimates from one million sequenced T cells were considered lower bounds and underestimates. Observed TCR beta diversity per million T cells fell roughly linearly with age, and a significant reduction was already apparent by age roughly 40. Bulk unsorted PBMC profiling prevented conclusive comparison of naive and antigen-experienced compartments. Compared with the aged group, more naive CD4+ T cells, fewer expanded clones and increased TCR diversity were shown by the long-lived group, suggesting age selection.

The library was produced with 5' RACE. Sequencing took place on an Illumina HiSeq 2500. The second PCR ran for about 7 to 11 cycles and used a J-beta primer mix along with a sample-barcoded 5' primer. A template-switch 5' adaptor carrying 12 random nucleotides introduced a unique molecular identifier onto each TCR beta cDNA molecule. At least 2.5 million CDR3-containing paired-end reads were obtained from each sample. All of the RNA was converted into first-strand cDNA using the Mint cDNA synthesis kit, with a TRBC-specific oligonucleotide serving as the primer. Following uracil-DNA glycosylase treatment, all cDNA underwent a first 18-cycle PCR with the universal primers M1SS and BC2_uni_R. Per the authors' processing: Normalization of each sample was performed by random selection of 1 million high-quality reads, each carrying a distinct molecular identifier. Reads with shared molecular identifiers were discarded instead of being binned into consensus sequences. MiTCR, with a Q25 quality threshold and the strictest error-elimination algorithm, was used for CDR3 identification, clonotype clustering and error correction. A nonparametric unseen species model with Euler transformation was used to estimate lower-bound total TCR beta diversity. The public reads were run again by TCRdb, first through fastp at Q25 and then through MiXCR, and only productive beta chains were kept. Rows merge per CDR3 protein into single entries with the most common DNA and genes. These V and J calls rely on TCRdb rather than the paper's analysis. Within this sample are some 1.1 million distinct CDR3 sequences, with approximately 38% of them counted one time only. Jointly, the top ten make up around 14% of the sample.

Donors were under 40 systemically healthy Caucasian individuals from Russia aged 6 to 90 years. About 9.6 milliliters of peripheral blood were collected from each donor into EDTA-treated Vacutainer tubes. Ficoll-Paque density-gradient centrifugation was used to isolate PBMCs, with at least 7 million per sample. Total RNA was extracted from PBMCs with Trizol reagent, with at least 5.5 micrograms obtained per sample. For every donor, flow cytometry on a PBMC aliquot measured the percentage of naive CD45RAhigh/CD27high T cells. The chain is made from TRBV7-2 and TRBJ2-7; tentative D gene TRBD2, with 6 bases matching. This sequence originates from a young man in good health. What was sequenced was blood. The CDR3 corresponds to CASSSGTYYEQYF. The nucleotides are TGTGCCAGCAGCTCCGGGACTTACTACGAGCAGTACTTC.